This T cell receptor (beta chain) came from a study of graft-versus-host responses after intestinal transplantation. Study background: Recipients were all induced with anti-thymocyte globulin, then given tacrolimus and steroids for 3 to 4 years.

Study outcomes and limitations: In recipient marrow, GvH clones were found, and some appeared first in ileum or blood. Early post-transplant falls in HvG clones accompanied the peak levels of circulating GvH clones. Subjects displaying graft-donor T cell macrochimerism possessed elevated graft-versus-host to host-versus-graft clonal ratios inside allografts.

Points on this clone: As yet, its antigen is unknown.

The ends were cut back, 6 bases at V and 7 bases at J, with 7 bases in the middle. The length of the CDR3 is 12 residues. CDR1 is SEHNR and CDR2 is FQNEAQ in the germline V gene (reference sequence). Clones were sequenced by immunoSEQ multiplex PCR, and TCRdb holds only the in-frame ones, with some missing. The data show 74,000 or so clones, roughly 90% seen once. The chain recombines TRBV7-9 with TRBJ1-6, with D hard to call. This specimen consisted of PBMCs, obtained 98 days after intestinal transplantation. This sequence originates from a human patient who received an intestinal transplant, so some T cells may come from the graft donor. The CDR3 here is CASRFRNSPLHF. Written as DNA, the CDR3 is TGTGCCAGCAGATTCCGCAATTCACCCCTCCACTTT.